The 6 T cell receptor beta chains below come from one sample, sequenced in a study of blood T cell repertoires in COVID-19. Assay: immunoSEQ multiplex PCR; the TCRdb copy retains only in-frame clones and omits some. The sample contains 300,000 to 450,000 clones, approximately 89% of which appear only once. The sequenced sample consisted of PBMCs or T cells enriched from blood (not recorded which). These receptors were taken from a young man who had recovered from COVID-19.

The chain links TRBV20-1 to TRBJ2-7, with D perhaps matching TRBD2 (5 bases). There are 13 residues in the CDR3. The V end was cut by 3 bases, the J end by 0 bases, with 9 bases between. CDR1 is DFQATT and CDR2 is SNEGSKA in the germline V gene (reference sequence). For the CDR3, the DNA is TGCAGTGCTAGTAACGGGAACTCCTACGAGCAGTACTTC. As protein: CSASNGNSYEQYF.

J is TRBJ2-2 and V is TRBV27; the match to TRBD2 covers 11 bases. CDR3 length: 16 amino acids. The germline gives CDR1 MNHEY, CDR2 SMNVEV (reference sequence). The ends lost 4 bases at V and 1 base at J; junction bases unmatched: 2. CDR3 amino acids: CASSSLAGVNTGELFF. The CDR3 region has the DNA TGTGCCAGCAGTTCACTAGCGGGGGTGAACACCGGGGAGCTGTTTTTT.

V and J are TRBV7-2 and TRBJ2-5; possible D gene TRBD1, 6 bases. The CDR3 consists of 13 residues. Germline V CDR1 and CDR2: SGHTA, FQGNSA. The V end lost 5 bases, the J end lost 5 bases, and 12 bases lay between the germline ends. CDR3 nucleotides: TGTGCCAGCAGCCCTGGGGGCCGGGAGACCCAGTACTTC. The encoded protein is CASSPGGRETQYF.

This chain joins TRBV5-4 and TRBJ1-3; 7 bases map to TRBD1. The V and J ends lost 4 bases and 4 bases, in that order; junction bases with no gene match: 5. CDR1 and CDR2 from the germline V gene are SGHNT and YYREEE (reference sequence). There are 14 residues in the CDR3. The CDR3 spells CASSRQGPGNTIYF. CDR3 bases: TGTGCCAGCAGCAGACAGGGTCCGGGAAACACCATATATTTT.

V gene TRBV18 combines with J gene TRBJ2-3; D perhaps matches TRBD1 (5 bases). Germline V gives CDR1 KGHSH, CDR2 LQKENI. This CDR3 spans 14 amino acids. Trimming stripped 6 bases from V and 1 base from J, with 11 bases between. CDR3 nucleotides: TGTGCCAGCTCTGGGCAGGGTGGCACAGATACGCAGTATTTT. It translates to CASSGQGGTDTQYF.

This clone has a handful of counts. The chain uses TRBV9 and TRBJ2-1, with D possibly matching TRBD1 (5 bases). Trimming took off 4 bases at V and 0 bases at J, with 14 bases between the two ends. The germline V gene encodes CDR1 SGDLS and CDR2 YYNGEE. The CDR3 length is 16 residues. The DNA of the CDR3 is TGTGCCAGCAGCTACCTCCAGGGAAGCTCCTACAATGAGCAGTTCTTC. The encoded protein is CASSYLQGSSYNEQFF. Full variable domain (rest looked up from reference TRBV9 and TRBJ2-1): DSGVTQTPKHLITATGQRVTLRCSPRSGDLSVYWYQQSLDQGLQFLIQYYNGEERAKGNILERFSAQQFPDLHSELNLSSLELGDSALYFCASSYLQGSSYNEQFFGPGTRLTVL.